This entry concerns a single T cell receptor beta chain. This record belongs to a study of blood T cell repertoires in COVID-19. In the study overall: The origin of the acute and convalescent COVID-19 samples was the United States, Italy and Spain. PBMCs, B-cell-depleted T cells, or T cells were the source of the cDNA or gDNA that made up the material.

Per the original data handling: Amplification from reference gene primers served as the basis for estimated nucleated cell counts. The repertoire was sequenced with immunoSEQ multiplex PCR; TCRdb's copy has only in-frame clones and lacks some. The V and J calls and clone size come from that table; D and trimming were worked out from the DNA. The sample consists of approximately 220,000 clones, less than 85% of them appearing once. Either two negative PCRs, clearance, or symptom resolution qualified Cohort 3 donors as recovered. Looked up from germline, CDR1 is LGHDT and CDR2 is YNNKEL (reference sequence). The CDR3 is made up of 13 amino acids. The trim removed 2 bases at V and 5 bases at J, leaving 2 bases unmatched.

The chain has TRBV3-1 (or the pseudogene TRBV3-2) and TRBJ2-5; 7 bases are a match to TRBD2. Source material: PBMCs or T cells enriched from blood (not recorded which). This clonotype was sampled from a man aged 35 to 55 who had recovered from COVID-19. DNA of the CDR3: TGTGCCAGCAGCCAACGTAGCGGGGAGACCCAGTACTTC. Translation gives CASSQRSGETQYF.